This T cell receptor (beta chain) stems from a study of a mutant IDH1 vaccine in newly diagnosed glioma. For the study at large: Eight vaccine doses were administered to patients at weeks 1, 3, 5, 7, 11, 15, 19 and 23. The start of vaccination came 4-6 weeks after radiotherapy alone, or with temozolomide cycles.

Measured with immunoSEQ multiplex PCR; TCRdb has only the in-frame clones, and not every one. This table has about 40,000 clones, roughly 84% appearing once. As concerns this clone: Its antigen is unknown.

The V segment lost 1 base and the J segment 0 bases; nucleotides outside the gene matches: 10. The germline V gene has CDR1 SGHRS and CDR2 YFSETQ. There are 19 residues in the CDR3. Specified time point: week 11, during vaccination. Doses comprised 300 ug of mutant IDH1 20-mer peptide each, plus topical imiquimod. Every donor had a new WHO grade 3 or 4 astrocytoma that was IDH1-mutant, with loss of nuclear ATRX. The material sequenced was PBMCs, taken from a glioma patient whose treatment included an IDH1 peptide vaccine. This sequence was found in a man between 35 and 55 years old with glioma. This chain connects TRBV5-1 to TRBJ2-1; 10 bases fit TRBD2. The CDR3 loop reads CASSLSSGRALSSYNEQFF. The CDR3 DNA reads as TGCGCCAGCAGCTTGTCTAGCGGGAGAGCCCTGAGCTCCTACAATGAGCAGTTCTTC.